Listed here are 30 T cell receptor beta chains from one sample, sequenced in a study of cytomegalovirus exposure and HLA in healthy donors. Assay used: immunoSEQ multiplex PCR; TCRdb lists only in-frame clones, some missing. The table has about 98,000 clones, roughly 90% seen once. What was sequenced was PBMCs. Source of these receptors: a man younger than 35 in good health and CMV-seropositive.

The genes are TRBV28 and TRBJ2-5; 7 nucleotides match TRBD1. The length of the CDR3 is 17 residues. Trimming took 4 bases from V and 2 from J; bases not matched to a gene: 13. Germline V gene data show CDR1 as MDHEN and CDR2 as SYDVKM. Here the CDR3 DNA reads TGTGCCAGCAGTTCTGAACGACACCTGACAGGGCAAGAGACCCAGTACTTC. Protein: CASSSERHLTGQETQYF.

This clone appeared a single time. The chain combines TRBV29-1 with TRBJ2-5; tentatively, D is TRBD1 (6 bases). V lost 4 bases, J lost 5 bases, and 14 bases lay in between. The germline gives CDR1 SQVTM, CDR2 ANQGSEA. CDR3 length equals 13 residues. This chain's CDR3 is CSVVVGGDETQYF. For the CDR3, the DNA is TGCAGCGTTGTGGTAGGGGGTGATGAGACCCAGTACTTC.

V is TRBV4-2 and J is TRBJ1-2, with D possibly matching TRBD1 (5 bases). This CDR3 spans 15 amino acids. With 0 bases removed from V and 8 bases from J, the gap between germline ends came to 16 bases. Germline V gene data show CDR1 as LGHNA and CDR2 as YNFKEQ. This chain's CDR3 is CASSQDRAGPGGYTF. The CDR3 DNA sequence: TGTGCCAGCAGCCAAGATAGAGCGGGGCCCGGCGGCTACACCTTC.

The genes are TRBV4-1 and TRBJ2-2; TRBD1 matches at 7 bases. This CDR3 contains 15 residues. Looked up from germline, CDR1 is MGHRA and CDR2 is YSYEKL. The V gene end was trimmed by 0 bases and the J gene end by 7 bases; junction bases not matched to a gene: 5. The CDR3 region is CASSQESRGLGELFF. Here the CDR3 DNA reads TGCGCCAGCAGCCAAGAAAGTAGGGGGCTCGGGGAGCTGTTTTTT.

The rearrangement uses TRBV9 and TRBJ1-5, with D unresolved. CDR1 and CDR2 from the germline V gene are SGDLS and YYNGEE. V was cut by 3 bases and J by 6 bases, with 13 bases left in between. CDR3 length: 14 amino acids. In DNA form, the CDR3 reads TGTGCCAGCAGCGCCCAGGCAGGAGGTCAGCCCCAGCATTTT. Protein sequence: CASSAQAGGQPQHF.

CDR3 coding DNA: TGCGCCAGCAGCTTGAATGCAGTCAACACAGATACGCAGTATTTT. Translating gives CASSLNAVNTDTQYF. V usage is TRBV5-1 and J usage is TRBJ2-3; the D is unclear. In germline, CDR1 is SGHRS, CDR2 YFSETQ. V lost 1 base to trimming and J lost 2 bases, with 11 bases between them. The CDR3 runs to 15 residues.

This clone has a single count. In DNA form, the CDR3 reads TGCAGCGTTTGTAGACAGGGAGGACCTGAAGCTTTCTTT. Protein: CSVCRQGGPEAFF. The chain employs TRBV29-1 and TRBJ1-1, with 7 nucleotides matching TRBD1. The V gene's germline CDR1 is SQVTM and CDR2 ANQGSEA. V lost 5 bases and J lost 6; bases outside the gene matches: 9. This CDR3 has 13 amino acids.

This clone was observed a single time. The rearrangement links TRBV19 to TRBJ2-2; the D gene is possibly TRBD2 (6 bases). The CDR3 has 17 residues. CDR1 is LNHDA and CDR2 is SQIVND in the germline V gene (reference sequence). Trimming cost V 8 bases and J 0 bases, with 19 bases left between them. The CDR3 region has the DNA TGTGCCAGTGGGGGGACGGTTCTAACTCCGAACACCGGGGAGCTGTTTTTT. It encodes CASGGTVLTPNTGELFF.

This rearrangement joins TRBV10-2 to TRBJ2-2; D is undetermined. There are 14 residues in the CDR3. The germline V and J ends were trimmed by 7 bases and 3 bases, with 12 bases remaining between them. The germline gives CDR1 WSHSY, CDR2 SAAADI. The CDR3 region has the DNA TGCGCCAGCACCGGCGACGCGGACACCGGGGAGCTGTTTTTT. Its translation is CASTGDADTGELFF.

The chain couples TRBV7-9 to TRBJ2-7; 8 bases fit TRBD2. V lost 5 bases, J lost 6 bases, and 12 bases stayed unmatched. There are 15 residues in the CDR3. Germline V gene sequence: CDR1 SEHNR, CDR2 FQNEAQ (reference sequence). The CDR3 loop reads CASSGGGGPSIEQYF. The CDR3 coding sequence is TGTGCCAGCAGCGGCGGCGGGGGGCCTTCCATCGAGCAGTACTTC.

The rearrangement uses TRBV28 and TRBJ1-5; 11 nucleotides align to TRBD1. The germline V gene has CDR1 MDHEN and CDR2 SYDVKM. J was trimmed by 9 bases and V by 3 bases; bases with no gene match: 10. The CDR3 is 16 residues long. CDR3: CASSFRTGQGERPQHF. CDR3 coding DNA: TGTGCCAGCAGTTTTCGAACGGGACAGGGGGAGCGGCCCCAGCATTTT.

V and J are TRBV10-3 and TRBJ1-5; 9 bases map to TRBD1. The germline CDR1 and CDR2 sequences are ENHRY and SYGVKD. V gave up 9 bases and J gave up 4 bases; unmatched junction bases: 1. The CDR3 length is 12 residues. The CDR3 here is CAIGQGNQPQHF. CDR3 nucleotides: TGTGCCATAGGACAGGGGAATCAGCCCCAGCATTTT.

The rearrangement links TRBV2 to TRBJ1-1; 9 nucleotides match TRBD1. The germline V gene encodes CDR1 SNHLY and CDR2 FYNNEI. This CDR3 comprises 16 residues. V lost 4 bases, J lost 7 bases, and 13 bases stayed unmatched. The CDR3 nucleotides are TGTGCCAGCAGTGCCCTTTTTCCGGGACAGGGATTTGAAGCTTTCTTT. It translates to CASSALFPGQGFEAFF.

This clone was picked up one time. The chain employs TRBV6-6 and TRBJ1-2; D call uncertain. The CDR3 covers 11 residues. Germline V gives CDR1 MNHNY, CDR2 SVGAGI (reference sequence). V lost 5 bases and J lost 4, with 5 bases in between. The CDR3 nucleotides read TGTGCCAGCAGTCCACTCTATGGCTACACCTTC. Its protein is CASSPLYGYTF.

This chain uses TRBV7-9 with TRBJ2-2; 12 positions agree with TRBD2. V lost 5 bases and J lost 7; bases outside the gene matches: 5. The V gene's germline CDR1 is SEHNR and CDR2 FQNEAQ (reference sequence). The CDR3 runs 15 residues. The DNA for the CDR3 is TGTGCCAGCAGCCCCCGGACTAGCGGGATCGGGGAGCTGTTTTTT. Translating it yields CASSPRTSGIGELFF.

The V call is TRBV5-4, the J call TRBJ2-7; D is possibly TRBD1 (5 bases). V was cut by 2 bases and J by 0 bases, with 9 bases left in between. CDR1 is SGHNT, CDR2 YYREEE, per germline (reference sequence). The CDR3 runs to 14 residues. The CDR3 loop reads CASSFDDSSYEQYF. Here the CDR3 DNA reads TGTGCCAGCAGCTTTGACGACAGCTCCTACGAGCAGTACTTC.

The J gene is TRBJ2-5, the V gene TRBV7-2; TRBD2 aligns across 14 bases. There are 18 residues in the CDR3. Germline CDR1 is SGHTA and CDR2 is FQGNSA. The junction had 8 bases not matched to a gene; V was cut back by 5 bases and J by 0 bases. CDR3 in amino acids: CASSGRTSGGPHQETQYF. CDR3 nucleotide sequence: TGTGCCAGCAGCGGTCGGACTAGCGGGGGGCCGCACCAAGAGACCCAGTACTTC.

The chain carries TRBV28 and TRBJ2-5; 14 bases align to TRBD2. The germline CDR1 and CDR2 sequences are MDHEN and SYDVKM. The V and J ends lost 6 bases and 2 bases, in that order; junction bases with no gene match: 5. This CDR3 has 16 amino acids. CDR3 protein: CASRTGLAGGQETQYF. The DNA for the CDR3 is TGTGCCAGCAGAACAGGACTAGCGGGAGGACAAGAGACCCAGTACTTC.

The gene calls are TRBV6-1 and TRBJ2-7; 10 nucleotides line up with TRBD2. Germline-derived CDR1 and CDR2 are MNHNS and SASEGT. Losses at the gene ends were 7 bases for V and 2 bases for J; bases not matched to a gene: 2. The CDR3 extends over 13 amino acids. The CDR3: CASKREGTYEQYF. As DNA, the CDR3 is TGTGCCAGCAAGCGGGAGGGGACCTACGAGCAGTACTTC.

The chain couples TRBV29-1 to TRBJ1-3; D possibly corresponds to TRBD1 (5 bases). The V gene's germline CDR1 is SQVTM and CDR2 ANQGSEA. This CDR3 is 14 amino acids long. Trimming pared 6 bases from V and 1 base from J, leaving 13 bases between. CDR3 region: CSVAPQGSGNTIYF. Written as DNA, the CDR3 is TGCAGCGTAGCGCCCCAGGGTTCTGGAAACACCATATATTTT.

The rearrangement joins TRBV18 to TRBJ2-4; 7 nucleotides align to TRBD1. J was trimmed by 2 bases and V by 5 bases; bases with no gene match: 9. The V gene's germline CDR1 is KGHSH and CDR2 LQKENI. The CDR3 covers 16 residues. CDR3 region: CASSVRQGNTKNIQYF. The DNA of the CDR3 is TGTGCCAGCTCAGTACGACAGGGAAATACCAAAAACATTCAGTACTTC. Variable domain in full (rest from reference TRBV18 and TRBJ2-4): NAGVMQNPRHLVRRRGQEARLRCSPMKGHSHVYWYRQLPEEGLKFMVYLQKENIIDESGMPKERFSAEFPKEGPSILRIQQVVRGDSAAYFCASSVRQGNTKNIQYFGAGTRLSVL.

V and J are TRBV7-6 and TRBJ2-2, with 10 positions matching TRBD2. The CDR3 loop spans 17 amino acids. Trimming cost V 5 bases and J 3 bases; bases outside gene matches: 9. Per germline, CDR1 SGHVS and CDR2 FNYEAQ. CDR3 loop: CASSPRSGRAYTGELFF. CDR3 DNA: TGTGCCAGCAGCCCACGCAGCGGGAGGGCCTACACCGGGGAGCTGTTTTTT.

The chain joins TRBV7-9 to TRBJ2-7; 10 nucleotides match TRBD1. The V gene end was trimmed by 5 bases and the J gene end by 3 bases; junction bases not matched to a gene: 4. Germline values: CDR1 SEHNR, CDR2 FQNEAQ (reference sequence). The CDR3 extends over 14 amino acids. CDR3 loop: CASSVGTGDYEQYF. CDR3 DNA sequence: TGTGCCAGCAGCGTAGGGACAGGGGACTACGAGCAGTACTTC.

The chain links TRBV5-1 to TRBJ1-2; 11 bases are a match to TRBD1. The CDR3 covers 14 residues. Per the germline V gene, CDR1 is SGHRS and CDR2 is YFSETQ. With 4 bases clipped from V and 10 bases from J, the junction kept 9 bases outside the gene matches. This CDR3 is CASSQAGTGGSYTF. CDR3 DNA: TGCGCCAGCAGCCAAGCCGGGACAGGGGGTTCCTACACCTTC.

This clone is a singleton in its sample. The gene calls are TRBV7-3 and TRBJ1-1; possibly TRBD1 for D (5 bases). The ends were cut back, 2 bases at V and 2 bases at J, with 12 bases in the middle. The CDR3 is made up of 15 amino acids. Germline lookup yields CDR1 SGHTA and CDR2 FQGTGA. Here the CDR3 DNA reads TGTGCCAGCAGCTTATTGCCAGGGTTAAACACTGAAGCTTTCTTT. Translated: CASSLLPGLNTEAFF.

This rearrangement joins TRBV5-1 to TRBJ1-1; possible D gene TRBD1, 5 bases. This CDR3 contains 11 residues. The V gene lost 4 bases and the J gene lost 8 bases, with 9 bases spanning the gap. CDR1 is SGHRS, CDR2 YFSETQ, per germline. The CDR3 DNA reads TGCGCCAGCAGCATCGACAGAGAAGCTTTCTTT. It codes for CASSIDREAFF.

The CDR3 region has the DNA TGCAGCGTTGAAGCGCAGGTAAACATCCAAGAGACCCAGTACTTC. Protein: CSVEAQVNIQETQYF. The chain links TRBV29-1 to TRBJ2-5; D gene unclear. The germline V gene has CDR1 SQVTM and CDR2 ANQGSEA. The CDR3 sequence is 15 residues long. Trimming pared 1 base from V and 1 base from J, leaving 13 bases between.

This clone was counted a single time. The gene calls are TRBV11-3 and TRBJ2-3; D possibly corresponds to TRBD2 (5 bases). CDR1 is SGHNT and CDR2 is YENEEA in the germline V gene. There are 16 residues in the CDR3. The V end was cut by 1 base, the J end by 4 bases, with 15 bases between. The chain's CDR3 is CASSLAFGVKADTQYF. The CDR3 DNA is TGTGCCAGCAGCTTAGCCTTCGGGGTTAAGGCAGATACGCAGTATTTT.

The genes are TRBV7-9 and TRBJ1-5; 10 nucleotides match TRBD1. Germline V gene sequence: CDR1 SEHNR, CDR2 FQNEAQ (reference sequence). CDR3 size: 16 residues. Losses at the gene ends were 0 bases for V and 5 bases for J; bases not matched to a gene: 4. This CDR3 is CASSLATGTGDQPQHF. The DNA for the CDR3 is TGTGCCAGCAGCTTAGCGACCGGGACAGGGGATCAGCCCCAGCATTTT.

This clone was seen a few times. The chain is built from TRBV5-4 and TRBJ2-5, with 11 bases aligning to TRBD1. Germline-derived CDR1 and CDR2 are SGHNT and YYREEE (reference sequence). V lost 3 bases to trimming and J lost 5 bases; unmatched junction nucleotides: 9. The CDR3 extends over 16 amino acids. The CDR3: CASSSYRTGGRETQYF. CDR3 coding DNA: TGTGCCAGCAGCTCATACCGGACAGGGGGCCGGGAGACCCAGTACTTC.